Here is one TCR beta chain with its context. Its specificity is not known. Individuals selected for sequencing had exhibited CD8+CD57+ cell expansion on flow cytometry. The data derive from a study of CD8+CD57+ T cells in acquired aplastic anemia. At the level of the study: The DNA of sorted CD4+ and CD8+ cells averaged 3.2 ug. Study-level findings and limits: Approximately 30 CD8+ CDR3 sequences were shared between patients and controls. Controls and patients did not differ significantly in CD8+ Simpson's diversity.

The CDR3 sequence is 15 residues long. In germline, CDR1 is KGHSH, CDR2 LQKENI. The junction had 6 bases not matched to a gene; V was cut back by 6 bases and J by 1 base. Profiles of TCR beta VDJ and CDR3 were generated from a genomic DNA template. TCRdb analysed the reads with MiXCR anew, one entry per CDR3 protein. The sample contains 200,000 or so distinct CDR3 sequences, around 50% of which appear only once. The sequenced sample was sorted CD4+, CD8+, or CD8+CD57+ T cells (not recorded which) from PBMCs. The sequence derives from a human donor with aplastic anemia. J is TRBJ2-3 and V is TRBV18; 8 bases fit TRBD1. The CDR3 here is CASSPDRGGTDTQYF. DNA for the CDR3: TGTGCCAGCTCGCCCGACAGGGGAGGCACAGATACGCAGTATTTT.